This entry features one T cell receptor beta chain sequence. This sample stems from a study of blood T cell repertoires in COVID-19. Study as a whole: Sites across the United States, Italy and Spain contributed samples from acute and convalescent COVID-19. T cells, B-cell-depleted T cells, or PBMCs supplied cDNA or gDNA.

The CDR3 totals 15 residues. From germline, CDR1 is MDHEN and CDR2 SYDVKM. Trimming cost V 2 bases and J 1 base, with 11 bases left between them. Some clones are missing from TCRdb's copy, which holds only in-frame ones; the method was immunoSEQ multiplex PCR. The sample consists of approximately 220,000 clones, roughly 89% of them appearing once. V and J are TRBV28 and TRBJ1-1; a possible D gene is TRBD1 (6 bases). Sequenced input: peripheral blood. The sequence derives from a man in his 60s who had recovered from COVID-19. The CDR3 region is CASSLPGTSNTEAFF. CDR3 sequence (DNA): TGTGCCAGCAGTTTACCCGGGACATCGAACACTGAAGCTTTCTTT.